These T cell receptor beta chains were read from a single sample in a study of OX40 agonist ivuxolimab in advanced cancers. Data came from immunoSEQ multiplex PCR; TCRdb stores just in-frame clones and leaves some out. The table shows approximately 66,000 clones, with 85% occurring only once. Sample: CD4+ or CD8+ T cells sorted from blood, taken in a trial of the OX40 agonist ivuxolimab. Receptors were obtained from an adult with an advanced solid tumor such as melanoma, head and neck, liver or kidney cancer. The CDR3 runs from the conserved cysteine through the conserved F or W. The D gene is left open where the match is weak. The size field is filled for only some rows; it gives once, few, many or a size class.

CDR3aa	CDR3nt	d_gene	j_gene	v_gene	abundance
CASSFGQGDEKLFF	TGTGCCAGCAGCTTCGGACAGGGTGATGAAAAACTGTTTTTT	TRBD1	TRBJ1-4	TRBV7-9	.
CASSLLGQGDVKGYTF	TGTGCCAGCAGCTTGCTCGGACAGGGGGATGTGAAGGGCTACACCTTC	TRBD1	TRBJ1-2	TRBV7-2	.
CASSSTGFPGNTIYF	TGCGCCAGCAGCTCCACAGGGTTCCCTGGAAACACCATATATTTT	.	TRBJ1-3	TRBV5-1	once
CASRPRDPREQYF	TGTGCCAGCAGACCCCGGGACCCGAGGGAGCAGTACTTC	.	TRBJ2-7	TRBV2	once
CSVGRDSYNEQFF	TGCAGCGTCGGGAGGGACTCCTACAATGAGCAGTTCTTC	TRBD2	TRBJ2-1	TRBV29-1	few
CASSLKWSDRGSGGSNQPQHF	TGCGCCAGCAGCTTGAAGTGGTCGGACAGGGGCTCCGGGGGTAGCAATCAGCCCCAGCATTTT	TRBD1	TRBJ1-5	TRBV5-1	.
CASTPGRDTAYEQYF	TGCGCCAGCACACCCGGCCGGGACACCGCGTACGAGCAGTACTTC	.	TRBJ2-7	TRBV5-1	once
CASITGTGDQPQHF	TGTGCCAGCATCACCGGGACAGGGGATCAGCCCCAGCATTTT	TRBD1	TRBJ1-5	TRBV6-4	.
CASSRQGNTEAFF	TGTGCCAGCAGTCGACAGGGAAACACTGAAGCTTTCTTT	TRBD1	TRBJ1-1	TRBV6-6	.
CASSPRGTNEKLFF	TGTGCCAGCTCACCCCGCGGGACTAATGAAAAACTGTTTTTT	.	TRBJ1-4	TRBV18	.
CASRAGYSNQPQHF	TGTGCCAGCAGAGCTGGGTATAGCAATCAGCCCCAGCATTTT	.	TRBJ1-5	TRBV2	.
CASTGTLKSPLHF	TGTGCCAGCACTGGGACATTAAAATCACCCCTCCACTTT	.	TRBJ1-6	TRBV11-3	once
CASNGLAGRQETQYF	TGTGCCAGCAATGGACTAGCGGGACGCCAAGAGACCCAGTACTTC	TRBD2	TRBJ2-5	TRBV6-1	.
CASSIKPGHYEQYF	TGTGCCAGTAGTATCAAACCGGGGCACTACGAGCAGTACTTC	.	TRBJ2-7	TRBV19	.
CASTQGSTSETQYF	TGTGCCAGCACCCAAGGAAGCACTAGCGAAACGCAGTATTTT	TRBD2	TRBJ2-3	TRBV9	.
CASSTGTDTEAFF	TGTGCCAGTAGTACTGGGACAGACACTGAAGCTTTCTTT	TRBD1	TRBJ1-1	TRBV19	.
CASKEGGAGQETQYF	TGCGCCAGCAAGGAGGGGGGGGCGGGACAAGAGACCCAGTACTTC	.	TRBJ2-5	TRBV5-1	.
CASSLAAGQGYEKLFF	TGTGCCAGCAGCTTAGCTGCGGGACAGGGATATGAAAAACTGTTTTTT	TRBD1	TRBJ1-4	TRBV7-2	once
CASRRLAGAANEQFF	TGTGCCAGCAGGAGACTAGCGGGAGCGGCTAATGAGCAGTTCTTC	TRBD2	TRBJ2-1	TRBV11-3	.
CATRGGVGYTF	TGTGCCACCCGGGGAGGGGTCGGCTACACCTTC	.	TRBJ1-2	TRBV11-2	.
CASSLSGPGRANTEAFF	TGCGCCAGCAGCTTGAGTGGGCCTGGCCGGGCGAACACTGAAGCTTTCTTT	.	TRBJ1-1	TRBV5-1	.
CASSLLGQGGETQYF	TGTGCCAGCAGCTTGTTGGGACAGGGAGGAGAGACCCAGTACTTC	TRBD1	TRBJ2-5	TRBV5-4	.
CASSVGGGVRNEQFF	TGTGCCAGCAGCGTAGGTGGCGGGGTTAGGAATGAGCAGTTCTTC	.	TRBJ2-1	TRBV9	once
CASYPGLARADTQYF	TGTGCCAGTTACCCTGGACTAGCGAGGGCAGATACGCAGTATTTT	TRBD2	TRBJ2-3	TRBV6-1	.
CSVEDDRRGYTF	TGCAGCGTTGAAGATGACAGGAGGGGCTACACCTTC	.	TRBJ1-2	TRBV29-1	once
CASSLDRNSGANVLTF	TGTGCCAGCAGCCTCGATCGGAACTCTGGGGCCAACGTCCTGACTTTC	.	TRBJ2-6	TRBV4-2	.
CASSLGGSSNQPQHF	TGTGCCAGCAGCTTAGGAGGGTCTAGCAATCAGCCCCAGCATTTT	.	TRBJ1-5	TRBV7-9	.
CASSSRTSGKTDTQYF	TGTGCCAGCTCATCGCGGACTAGCGGGAAAACAGATACGCAGTATTTT	TRBD2	TRBJ2-3	TRBV18	few
CASSFPWNYGYTF	TGTGCCAGCAGCTTTCCATGGAACTATGGCTACACCTTC	.	TRBJ1-2	TRBV5-6	.
CASSLTQREGRTDTQYF	TGTGCCAGCAGCTTAACCCAGCGGGAGGGGAGGACGGATACGCAGTATTTT	TRBD2	TRBJ2-3	TRBV7-2	.
CASRPGQSNQPQHF	TGTGCCAGTAGACCGGGACAGAGCAATCAGCCCCAGCATTTT	TRBD1	TRBJ1-5	TRBV19	.
CASRPWDRGGLAFF	TGCGCCAGCAGGCCCTGGGACAGGGGAGGGTTAGCTTTCTTT	TRBD1	TRBJ1-1	TRBV5-1	.
CASSFPTGGGGYGYTF	TGTGCCAGCAGTTTTCCGACAGGGGGTGGCGGCTATGGCTACACCTTC	TRBD1	TRBJ1-2	TRBV28	.
CASSTTGGLAEAFF	TGTGCCAGCAGCACGACAGGGGGATTAGCTGAAGCTTTCTTT	TRBD1	TRBJ1-1	TRBV7-6	.
CASSQDPYNSGNFF	TGCGCCAGCAGCCAAGATCCTTACAATTCCGGGAACTTCTTT	.	TRBJ1-1	TRBV4-3	.
CASSQERFTHEQYF	TGCGCCAGCAGCCAAGAGCGTTTTACGCACGAGCAGTACTTC	.	TRBJ2-7	TRBV4-1	.
CATRHYVGASNTGELFF	TGTGCCACACGACATTACGTGGGGGCCTCGAACACCGGGGAGCTGTTTTTT	.	TRBJ2-2	TRBV19	.
CASSREQGGTEAFF	TGTGCCAGCAGTCGAGAACAGGGGGGCACTGAAGCTTTCTTT	TRBD1	TRBJ1-1	TRBV6-6	.
CASRDPNQPQHF	TGTGCCAGCAGGGACCCCAATCAGCCCCAGCATTTT	.	TRBJ1-5	TRBV28	.
CASSENMGYGQYF	TGTGCCAGCAGTGAAAATATGGGTTACGGGCAGTACTTC	.	TRBJ2-7	TRBV6-1	.
CASSRGTEGTEAFF	TGCGCCAGCAGCCGGGGGACCGAGGGGACTGAAGCTTTCTTT	.	TRBJ1-1	TRBV5-1	.
CAWSGGTDNYGYTF	TGTGCCTGGAGTGGAGGGACAGATAACTATGGCTACACCTTC	TRBD1	TRBJ1-2	TRBV30	.
CASSPGQNNYGYTF	TGTGCCAGCTCACCCGGACAGAACAACTATGGCTACACCTTC	.	TRBJ1-2	TRBV18	.
CASSQVRAGGTGELFF	TGCGCCAGCAGCCAAGTTAGAGCGGGAGGGACCGGGGAGCTGTTTTTT	TRBD2	TRBJ2-2	TRBV4-1	.
CASSKGRVQETQYF	TGTGCCAGTAGTAAAGGACGGGTTCAAGAGACCCAGTACTTC	.	TRBJ2-5	TRBV19	.
CASSSQGYEQYF	TGTGCCAGCAGCTCACAGGGCTACGAGCAGTACTTC	.	TRBJ2-7	TRBV7-9	.
CASLRQGWQETQYF	TGTGCCAGCCTGAGACAGGGTTGGCAAGAGACCCAGTACTTC	TRBD1	TRBJ2-5	TRBV5-8	.
CASSNGQGASTGELFF	TGTGCCAGCAGCAATGGGCAGGGGGCGTCCACCGGGGAGCTGTTTTTT	TRBD1	TRBJ2-2	TRBV9	.